This T cell receptor beta chain was observed in a study of brain T cells in children with intractable seizures. The CDR3 loop spans 14 amino acids. V gave up 8 bases and J gave up 5 bases; unmatched junction bases: 10. The germline V gene has CDR1 MDHEN and CDR2 SYDVKM. Clones were sequenced by immunoSEQ multiplex PCR, and TCRdb holds only the in-frame ones, with some missing. In the table there are about 76,000 clones, 85% to 95% of which are singletons. The chain combines TRBV28 with TRBJ1-2; the match to TRBD1 covers 8 bases. The source was peripheral blood, collected at surgery. The receptor was isolated from a boy under three years old with tuberous sclerosis and intractable seizures. CDR3 amino acids: CASPFSQGGYGYTF. The CDR3 coding sequence is TGTGCCAGCCCCTTCTCACAGGGGGGATATGGCTACACCTTC.